This is a list of T cell receptor beta chains from one sample in a study of tumor-infiltrating lymphocytes in localized non-small cell lung cancer. This table comes from immunoSEQ multiplex PCR, and its TCRdb copy is limited to in-frame clones, with some not included. This repertoire shows 17,000 or so clones, roughly 80% found once; its top ten account for roughly 6.7%. Sequencing was done on a sample of lung tumor tissue. The receptors were gathered from a human donor with non-small cell lung cancer. Both conserved end residues are part of each CDR3. The D gene is left open where the match is weak. The size field is filled for only some rows; it gives once, few, many or a size class.

V: TRBV2
D: NA
size: NA
J: TRBJ2-3
DNA: TGTGCCAGCAGGAGGGACGCACTGGGGGATACGCAGTATTTT
CDR3: CASRRDALGDTQYF

V: TRBV2
D: NA
size: once
J: TRBJ1-2
DNA: TGTGCCAGCATACCCGGGACGGGGCGCTACTATGGCTACACCTTC
CDR3: CASIPGTGRYYGYTF

V: TRBV19
D: NA
size: NA
J: TRBJ1-2
DNA: TGTGCCAGTAGTGCGGACAGTGGCTCGGCTAACTATGGCTACACCTTC
CDR3: CASSADSGSANYGYTF

V: TRBV7-8
D: NA
size: NA
J: TRBJ2-2
DNA: TGTGCCAGCAGCTTAGTCTCAGCGAACACCGGGGAGCTGTTTTTT
CDR3: CASSLVSANTGELFF

V: TRBV18
D: NA
size: NA
J: TRBJ2-7
DNA: TGTGCCAGCTCAACGACGGGGTACGAGCAGTACTTC
CDR3: CASSTTGYEQYF

V: TRBV9
D: NA
size: few
J: TRBJ1-3
DNA: TGTGCCAGCAGCGTTGGGGGACAACCAAGCTCTGGAAACACCATATATTTT
CDR3: CASSVGGQPSSGNTIYF

V: TRBV18
D: TRBD1
size: once
J: TRBJ2-2
DNA: TGTGCCAGCTCACCTCCGAAGATACGGGACAGGGTAGACACCGGGGAGCTGTTTTTT
CDR3: CASSPPKIRDRVDTGELFF

V: TRBV29-1
D: TRBD2
size: NA
J: TRBJ2-3
DNA: TGCAGCATTTTAATAGCGGGAGGCACAGATACGCAGTATTTT
CDR3: CSILIAGGTDTQYF

V: TRBV7-9
D: NA
size: NA
J: TRBJ2-1
DNA: TGTGCCAGCAGCCCCCAACTAAGCTCCTACAATGAGCAGTTCTTC
CDR3: CASSPQLSSYNEQFF

V: TRBV18
D: NA
size: once
J: TRBJ2-5
DNA: TGTGCCAGCTCAGATCAAAACCAACAAGAGACCCAGTACTTC
CDR3: CASSDQNQQETQYF

V: TRBV11-2
D: NA
size: few
J: TRBJ2-7
DNA: TGTGCCAGCAGCTTAGGGGTGCGGCGAAGCTCCTACGAGCAGTACTTC
CDR3: CASSLGVRRSSYEQYF

V: TRBV18
D: TRBD2
size: NA
J: TRBJ2-7
DNA: TGTGCCAGCTCACCAGGGACTAGCATATCCTACGAGCAGTACTTC
CDR3: CASSPGTSISYEQYF

V: TRBV5-1
D: NA
size: NA
J: TRBJ2-3
DNA: TGCGCCAGCAGCTTGGGTCGCCAGGGGACTAGCACAGATACGCAGTATTTT
CDR3: CASSLGRQGTSTDTQYF

V: TRBV12-5
D: NA
size: NA
J: TRBJ1-2
DNA: TGTGCTAGTGGTTTGAGACAGTCTTATGGCTACACCTTC
CDR3: CASGLRQSYGYTF

V: TRBV30
D: NA
size: NA
J: TRBJ2-7
DNA: TGTGCCTGGGGGCAGCCCTTTGGACCCGAGCAGTACTTC
CDR3: CAWGQPFGPEQYF

V: TRBV5-1
D: NA
size: NA
J: TRBJ2-2
DNA: TGCGCCAGCAGCTTGGTTAGGACCGGGGAGCTGTTTTTT
CDR3: CASSLVRTGELFF

V: TRBV4-2
D: NA
size: NA
J: TRBJ2-3
DNA: TGTGCCAGCAGCCAAGGCGAGGGGTACACAGATACGCAGTATTTT
CDR3: CASSQGEGYTDTQYF

V: TRBV14
D: TRBD1
size: NA
J: TRBJ1-4
DNA: TGTGCCAGCAGCCGAGCCGGGACAGGGGGTGAAAAACTGTTTTTT
CDR3: CASSRAGTGGEKLFF

V: TRBV10-3
D: TRBD1
size: NA
J: TRBJ1-2
DNA: TGTGCCATCGGGACAGGCACTAACTATGGCTACACCTTC
CDR3: CAIGTGTNYGYTF

V: TRBV7-6
D: NA
size: NA
J: TRBJ1-1
DNA: TGTGCCAGCAGCTTAGCAGGGATGAACACTGAAGCTTTCTTT
CDR3: CASSLAGMNTEAFF

V: TRBV5-4
D: NA
size: NA
J: TRBJ2-1
DNA: TGTGCCAGCAGCACCCTTGGTGAGCAGTTCTTC
CDR3: CASSTLGEQFF

V: TRBV14
D: TRBD2
size: few
J: TRBJ2-1
DNA: TGTGCCAGCAGCGACGGACTAGCGGACTCTGATGAGCAGTTCTTC
CDR3: CASSDGLADSDEQFF

V: TRBV14
D: NA
size: NA
J: TRBJ1-1
DNA: TGTGCCAGCAGCCAAAATCTGGGGGGTATGAACACTGAAGCTTTCTTT
CDR3: CASSQNLGGMNTEAFF

V: TRBV9
D: NA
size: NA
J: TRBJ2-5
DNA: TGTGCCAGCAGCGTAGACAGAGGGGCAGAGACCCAGTACTTC
CDR3: CASSVDRGAETQYF

V: TRBV27
D: TRBD2
size: NA
J: TRBJ2-3
DNA: TGTGCCAGCAGTTTAGAGGCTAGCGGGTTCATCCCAGATACGCAGTATTTT
CDR3: CASSLEASGFIPDTQYF

V: TRBV7-3
D: TRBD2
size: few
J: TRBJ2-2
DNA: TGTGCCAGCAGCTTAACACCTGGACTAGCGGGAGCCGGGGAGCTGTTTTTT
CDR3: CASSLTPGLAGAGELFF

V: TRBV19
D: TRBD1
size: NA
J: TRBJ1-3
DNA: TGTGCCAGTAAAGGACAGGGAGGCTCCCTTGGAAACACCATATATTTT
CDR3: CASKGQGGSLGNTIYF

V: TRBV7-2
D: NA
size: few
J: TRBJ2-1
DNA: TGTGCCAGCAGCCGGTTGGCGGTTTCATACAATGAGCAGTTCTTC
CDR3: CASSRLAVSYNEQFF

V: TRBV29-1
D: NA
size: NA
J: TRBJ1-2
DNA: TGCAGCGTTGACTTGGGGACAATCCATGGCTACACCTTC
CDR3: CSVDLGTIHGYTF

V: TRBV9
D: TRBD2
size: once
J: TRBJ2-2
DNA: TGTGCCAGCAGCGCCGGACTAGCAAAGGGACCCGGGGAGCTGTTTTTT
CDR3: CASSAGLAKGPGELFF

V: TRBV5-1
D: TRBD2
size: NA
J: TRBJ2-3
DNA: TGCGCCAGCAGCTCGGGGACTAGCGGGAGTGCAGATACGCAGTATTTT
CDR3: CASSSGTSGSADTQYF

V: TRBV9
D: NA
size: NA
J: TRBJ1-2
DNA: TGTGCCAGCAGCGTGACCCCCCTGGGGACGGGTGGCTACACCTTC
CDR3: CASSVTPLGTGGYTF

V: TRBV18
D: TRBD2
size: NA
J: TRBJ2-7
DNA: TGTGCCAGCTCACTGGCACTAGCGGACGAGCAGTACTTC
CDR3: CASSLALADEQYF

V: TRBV28
D: TRBD1
size: NA
J: TRBJ1-2
DNA: TGTGCCAGCAGTTTATGGCCGGGACAGTACTATGGCTACACCTTC
CDR3: CASSLWPGQYYGYTF

V: TRBV6-6
D: NA
size: NA
J: TRBJ2-3
DNA: TGTGCCAGCAGTTACGGGAGCACAGATACGCAGTATTTT
CDR3: CASSYGSTDTQYF

V: TRBV9
D: NA
size: NA
J: TRBJ2-3
DNA: TGTGCCAGCACCCACTACCGACGCATTAGCACAGATACGCAGTATTTT
CDR3: CASTHYRRISTDTQYF

V: TRBV18
D: NA
size: NA
J: TRBJ1-2
DNA: TGTGCCAGCTCACCATTACCGGGTTCTGGACAGGGCTACACCTTC
CDR3: CASSPLPGSGQGYTF